Given below is one TCR beta chain in context. The antigen is not known. The data belong to a study of cytomegalovirus exposure and HLA in healthy donors. Whole-study results and caveats: Most CMV-associated TCR beta chains appeared HLA-restricted in a later analysis. Earlier analysis yielded a pattern in which most TCR beta V segments were productive about 87% or about 30% of the time.

Use of 60 Vbeta and 13 Jbeta primers characterized the PCR. Clones were sequenced by immunoSEQ multiplex PCR, and TCRdb holds only the in-frame ones, with some missing. The sample lists 75,000 to 95,000 clones; 69% were seen once. Unmatched junction bases numbered 9, after V lost 6 bases and J lost 9 bases. The CDR3 contains 15 residues. CDR1 is KGHSH and CDR2 is LQKENI in the germline V gene. The sequence derives from a man over 45 in good health and CMV-seronegative. The sequenced sample consisted of PBMCs. This rearrangement joins TRBV18 to TRBJ2-1, with 12 bases matching TRBD2. The CDR3 is CASSSGLAGLGEQFF. The CDR3 DNA reads TGTGCCAGCTCCTCGGGACTAGCGGGCCTCGGTGAGCAGTTCTTC.